These 5 T cell receptor beta chains were sequenced from one sample in a study of cytomegalovirus exposure and HLA in healthy donors. The PCR was carried out with 60 Vbeta primers and 13 Jbeta primers. Method: immunoSEQ multiplex PCR; TCRdb's copy keeps in-frame clones and lacks some. Its table lists roughly 200,000 clones. What was sequenced was PBMCs. All receptors come from a man aged 30 to 45 in good health and CMV-seronegative.

V is TRBV27 and J is TRBJ1-1, with D perhaps TRBD1 (5 bases). The germline V gene has CDR1 MNHEY and CDR2 SMNVEV (reference sequence). V lost 3 bases and J lost 1, with 9 bases in between. CDR3 size: 14 residues. The CDR3 is CASSLGGKNTEAFF. The CDR3 DNA reads TGTGCCAGCAGTTTGGGGGGGAAGAACACTGAAGCTTTCTTT.

This chain connects TRBV5-4 to TRBJ2-3; D is undetermined. CDR1 and CDR2 from the germline V gene are SGHNT and YYREEE (reference sequence). V was shortened by 4 bases and J by 0 bases, with 18 bases between the two germline ends. This CDR3 spans 17 amino acids. The CDR3 sequence: CASSHANSIGSTDTQYF. CDR3 DNA: TGTGCCAGCAGCCATGCGAACTCAATCGGGAGCACAGATACGCAGTATTTT.

This chain links TRBV10-1 with TRBJ2-2; D is possibly TRBD1 (5 bases). V lost 3 bases and J 1 base, leaving 15 bases between the germline ends. This CDR3 is 17 amino acids long. The germline CDR1 and CDR2 sequences are WNHNN and SYGVQD (reference sequence). The CDR3 nucleotides read TGCGCCAGCAGTGAAGCAGGGTTCCCCCAGAACACCGGGGAGCTGTTTTTT. Encoded protein: CASSEAGFPQNTGELFF.

Regarding this clone: Other nucleotide sequences from this sample produce the same CDR3. The rearrangement links TRBV5-1 to TRBJ1-2; D is ambiguous. From germline, CDR1 is SGHRS and CDR2 YFSETQ. The CDR3 extends over 14 amino acids. V lost 0 bases to trimming and J lost 2 bases, with 8 bases between them. The CDR3 protein is CASSLGVGNYGYTF. Here the CDR3 DNA reads TGCGCCAGCAGCTTGGGAGTGGGCAACTATGGCTACACCTTC.

The chain combines TRBV14 with TRBJ1-4, with TRBD1 matching over 7 bases. Germline loops: CDR1 SGHDN, CDR2 FVKESK. The CDR3 runs 15 residues. V was pared by 2 bases and J by 5 bases, with 5 bases of the junction left unmatched. The CDR3 bases are TGTGCCAGCAGCCAATGGGGGACAGAGAATGAAAAACTGTTTTTT. It encodes CASSQWGTENEKLFF.